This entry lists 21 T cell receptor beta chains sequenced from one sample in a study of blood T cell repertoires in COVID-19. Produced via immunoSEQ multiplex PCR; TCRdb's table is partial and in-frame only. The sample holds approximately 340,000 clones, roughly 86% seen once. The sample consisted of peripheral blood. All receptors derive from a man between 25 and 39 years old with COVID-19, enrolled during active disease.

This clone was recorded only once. CDR3 protein: CATSPGQGAYTEAFF. The CDR3 DNA is TGTGCCACCTCCCCAGGGCAGGGGGCTTACACTGAAGCTTTCTTT. This chain joins TRBV2 and TRBJ1-1; 8 positions match TRBD1. V shed 10 bases and J 3 bases; nucleotides not matched to a gene: 13. This CDR3 spans 15 amino acids. Per the germline V gene, CDR1 is SNHLY and CDR2 is FYNNEI. Full variable domain (rest looked up from reference TRBV2 and TRBJ1-1): EPEVTQTPSHQVTQMGQEVILRCVPISNHLYFYWYRQILGQKVEFLVSFYNNEISEKSEIFDDQFSVERPDGSNFTLKIRSTKLEDSAMYFCATSPGQGAYTEAFFGQGTRLTVV.

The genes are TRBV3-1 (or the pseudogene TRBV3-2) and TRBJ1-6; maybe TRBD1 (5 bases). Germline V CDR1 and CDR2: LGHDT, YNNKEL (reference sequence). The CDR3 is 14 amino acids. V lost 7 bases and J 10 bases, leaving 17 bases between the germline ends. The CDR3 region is CASTHDGGESPLHF. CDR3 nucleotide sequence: TGTGCCAGCACCCACGATGGGGGGGAGTCACCCCTCCACTTT.

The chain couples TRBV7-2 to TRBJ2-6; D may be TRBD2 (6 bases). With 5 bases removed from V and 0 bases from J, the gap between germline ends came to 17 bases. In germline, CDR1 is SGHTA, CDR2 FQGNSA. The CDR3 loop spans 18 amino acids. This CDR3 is CASSHIRDSSSGANVLTF. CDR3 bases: TGTGCCAGCAGCCACATCCGGGACTCCAGCTCTGGGGCCAACGTCCTGACTTTC. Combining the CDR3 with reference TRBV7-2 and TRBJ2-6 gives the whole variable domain GAGVSQSPSNKVTEKGKDVELRCDPISGHTALYWYRQSLGQGLEFLIYFQGNSAPDKSGLPSDRFSAERTGGSVSTLTIQRTQQEDSAVYLCASSHIRDSSSGANVLTFGAGSRLTVL.

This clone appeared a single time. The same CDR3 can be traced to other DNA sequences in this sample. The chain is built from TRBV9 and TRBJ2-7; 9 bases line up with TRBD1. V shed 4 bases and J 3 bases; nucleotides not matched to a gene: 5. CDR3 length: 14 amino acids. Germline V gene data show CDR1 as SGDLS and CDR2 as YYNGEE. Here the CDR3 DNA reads TGTGCCAGCAGCTTGGGACAGGGTGACTACGAGCAGTACTTC. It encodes CASSLGQGDYEQYF. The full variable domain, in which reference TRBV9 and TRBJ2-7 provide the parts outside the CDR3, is DSGVTQTPKHLITATGQRVTLRCSPRSGDLSVYWYQQSLDQGLQFLIQYYNGEERAKGNILERFSAQQFPDLHSELNLSSLELGDSALYFCASSLGQGDYEQYFGPGTRLTVT.

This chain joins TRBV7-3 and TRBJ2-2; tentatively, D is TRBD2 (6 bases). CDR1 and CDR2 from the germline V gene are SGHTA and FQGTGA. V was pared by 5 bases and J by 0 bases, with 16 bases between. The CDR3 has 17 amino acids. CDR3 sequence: CASSRTPAGSNTGELFF. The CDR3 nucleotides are TGTGCCAGCAGCCGAACCCCAGCGGGTTCGAACACCGGGGAGCTGTTTTTT.

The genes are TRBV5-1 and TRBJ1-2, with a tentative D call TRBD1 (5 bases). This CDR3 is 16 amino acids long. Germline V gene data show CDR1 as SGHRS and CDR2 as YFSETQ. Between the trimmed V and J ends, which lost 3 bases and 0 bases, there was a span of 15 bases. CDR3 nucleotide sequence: TGCGCCAGCAGCTCCCTCGGGGGGGGTACTAACTATGGCTACACCTTC. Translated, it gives CASSSLGGGTNYGYTF.

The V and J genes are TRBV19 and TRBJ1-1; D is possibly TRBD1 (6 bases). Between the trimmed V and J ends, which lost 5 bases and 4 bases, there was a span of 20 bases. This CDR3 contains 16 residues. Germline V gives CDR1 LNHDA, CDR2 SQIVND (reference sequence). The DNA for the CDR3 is TGTGCCAGTAGTCCTCACAGGGACACCTTAGGCACTGAAGCTTTCTTT. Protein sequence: CASSPHRDTLGTEAFF.

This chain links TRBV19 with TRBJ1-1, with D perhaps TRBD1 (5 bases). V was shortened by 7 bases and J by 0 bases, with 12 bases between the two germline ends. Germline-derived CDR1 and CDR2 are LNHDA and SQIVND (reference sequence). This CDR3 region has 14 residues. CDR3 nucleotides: TGTGCCAGTATTGCAGACAGAATGAACACTGAAGCTTTCTTT. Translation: CASIADRMNTEAFF.

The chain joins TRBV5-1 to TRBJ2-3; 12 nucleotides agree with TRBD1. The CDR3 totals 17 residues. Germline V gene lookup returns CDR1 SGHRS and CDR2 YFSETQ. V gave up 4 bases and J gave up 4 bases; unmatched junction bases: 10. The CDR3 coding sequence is TGCGCCAGCAGCCCCCGGGACAGGGGGCGCGGGGCAGATACGCAGTATTTT. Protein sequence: CASSPRDRGRGADTQYF.

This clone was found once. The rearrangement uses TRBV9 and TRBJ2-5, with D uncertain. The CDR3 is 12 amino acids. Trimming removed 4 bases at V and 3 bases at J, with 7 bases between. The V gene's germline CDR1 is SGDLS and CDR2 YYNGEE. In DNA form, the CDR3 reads TGTGCCAGCAGCAGCCCAAAAGAGACCCAGTACTTC. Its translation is CASSSPKETQYF.

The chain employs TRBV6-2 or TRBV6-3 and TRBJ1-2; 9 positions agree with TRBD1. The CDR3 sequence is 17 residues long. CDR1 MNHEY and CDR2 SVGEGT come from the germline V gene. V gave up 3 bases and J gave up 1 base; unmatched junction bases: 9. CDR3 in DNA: TGTGCCAGCAGTTATGGGACAGGGTTCCGAGTTAACTATGGCTACACCTTC. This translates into CASSYGTGFRVNYGYTF.

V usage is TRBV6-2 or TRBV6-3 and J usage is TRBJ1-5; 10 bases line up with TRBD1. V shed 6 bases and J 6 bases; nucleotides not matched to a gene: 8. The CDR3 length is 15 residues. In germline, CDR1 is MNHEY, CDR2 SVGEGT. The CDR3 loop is CASSNLGQGGQPQHF. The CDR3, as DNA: TGTGCCAGCAGCAACCTTGGACAGGGGGGTCAGCCCCAGCATTTT.

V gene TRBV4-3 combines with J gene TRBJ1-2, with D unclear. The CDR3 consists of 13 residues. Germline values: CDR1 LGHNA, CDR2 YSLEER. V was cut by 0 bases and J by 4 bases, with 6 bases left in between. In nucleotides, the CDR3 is TGCGCCAGCAGCCAAGATAACGGCTATGGCTACACCTTC. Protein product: CASSQDNGYGYTF.

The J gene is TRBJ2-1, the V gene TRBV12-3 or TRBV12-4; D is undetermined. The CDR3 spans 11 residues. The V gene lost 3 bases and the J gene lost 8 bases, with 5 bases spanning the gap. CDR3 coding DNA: TGTGCCAGCAGTTTCTTCGATGAGCAGTTCTTC. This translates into CASSFFDEQFF.

CDR3 sequence: CASSQDATGGAYEQYF. In DNA, the CDR3 is TGTGCCAGCAGCCAAGATGCGACAGGGGGCGCCTACGAGCAGTACTTC. The chain carries TRBV4-2 and TRBJ2-7, with TRBD1 identical over 10 bases. The V gene's germline CDR1 is LGHNA and CDR2 YNFKEQ. CDR3 length: 16 residues. With V trimmed by 0 bases and J by 2 bases, 4 bases remained unmatched.

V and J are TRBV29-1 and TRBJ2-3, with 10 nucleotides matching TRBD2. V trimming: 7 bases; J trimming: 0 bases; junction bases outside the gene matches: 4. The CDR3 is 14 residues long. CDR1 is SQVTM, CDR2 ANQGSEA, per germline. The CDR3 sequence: CSAATSGSTDTQYF. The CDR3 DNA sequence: TGCAGCGCCGCGACTAGCGGGAGCACAGATACGCAGTATTTT.

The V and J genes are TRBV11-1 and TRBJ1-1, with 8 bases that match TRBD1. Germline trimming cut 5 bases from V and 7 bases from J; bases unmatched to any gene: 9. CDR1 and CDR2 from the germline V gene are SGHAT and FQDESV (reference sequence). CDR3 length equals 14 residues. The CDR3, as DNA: TGTGCCAGCAGCCTCGCTGGACAGGGTGGTGAAGCTTTCTTT. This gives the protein CASSLAGQGGEAFF.

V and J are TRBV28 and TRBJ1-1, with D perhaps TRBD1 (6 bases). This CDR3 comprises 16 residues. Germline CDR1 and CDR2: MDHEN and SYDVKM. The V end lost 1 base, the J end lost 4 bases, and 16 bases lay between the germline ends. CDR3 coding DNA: TGTGCCAGCAGTTTATTTGCCACAGGGTTTACCACTGAAGCTTTCTTT. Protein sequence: CASSLFATGFTTEAFF. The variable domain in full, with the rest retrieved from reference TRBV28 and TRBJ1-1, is DVKVTQSSRYLVKRTGEKVFLECVQDMDHENMFWYRQDPGLGLRLIYFSYDVKMKEKGDIPEGYSVSREKKERFSLILESASTNQTSMYLCASSLFATGFTTEAFFGQGTRLTVV.

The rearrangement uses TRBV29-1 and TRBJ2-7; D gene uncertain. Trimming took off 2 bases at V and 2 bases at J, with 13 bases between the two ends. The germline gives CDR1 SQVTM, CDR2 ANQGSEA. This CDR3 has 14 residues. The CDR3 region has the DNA TGCAGCGTTGAATCAAGTCACAAAACCTACGAGCAGTACTTC. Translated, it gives CSVESSHKTYEQYF.

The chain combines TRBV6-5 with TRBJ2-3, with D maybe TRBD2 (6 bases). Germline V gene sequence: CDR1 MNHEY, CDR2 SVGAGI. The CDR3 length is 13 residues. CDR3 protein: CALRESGTDTQYF. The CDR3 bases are TGTGCTCTACGGGAGTCGGGCACAGATACGCAGTATTTT.

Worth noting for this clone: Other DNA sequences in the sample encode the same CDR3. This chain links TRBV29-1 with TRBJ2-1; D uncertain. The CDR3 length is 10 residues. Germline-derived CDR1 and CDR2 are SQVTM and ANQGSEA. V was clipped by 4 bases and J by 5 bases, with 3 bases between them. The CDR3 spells CSVANNEQFF. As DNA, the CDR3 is TGCAGCGTTGCCAACAATGAGCAGTTCTTC.